This paragraph reports one TCR beta chain. No antigen is known for it. Nothing much larger sits one base from this clone, and base qualities are not available. The donors belonged to the validation cohort of approximately 130 subjects, which was separate from the roughly 670-subject first cohort. The sample belongs to a study of cytomegalovirus exposure and HLA in healthy donors listed by TCRdb under 2017. Broadly, across the study: A later analysis indicated that the 120 validation repertoires were generated on the platform also employed for the 650 to 850 repertoires of the first cohort. The study was designed to test whether signatures of past pathogen exposure could be identified by cataloging public T cell receptors. In addition to the first cohort of hundreds of subjects, a separate validation cohort of some 120 different subjects was used. The study combined high-throughput TCR immunosequencing, statistical association of individual TCRs with disease status, and machine learning to predict cytomegalovirus infection status.

The library was obtained by the immunoSEQ multiplex PCR assay. In the authors' own workflow: A statistical classification framework was built to diagnose cytomegalovirus status from the catalog of TCR beta chain sequences. Held by TCRdb, this immuneACCESS table contains in-frame sequences only and omits some clones. Under half of the omission traces to an unresolved V gene where checked; the cause of the rest is unknown. That table gives V, J and clone size, and the DNA gave D and trimming. Recorded for this sample are 95,000 to 150,000 clones; around 90% of them occurred a single time. Approximately 2.1% of the sample comes from the top ten. Overall results and qualifications from the work: Subsequent analysis determined that TCRs grouped into clusters in the first cohort also showed a tendency toward co-occurrence across the approximately 110 validation repertoires, and about 94% of cluster scores exceeded 0. According to the authors, the approach could potentially be generalized to other disease states and immunological phenotypes. The classifier was reported to diagnose cytomegalovirus status with high specificity and sensitivity in both the original and validation cohorts. A total of fewer than 200 TCR beta chains were listed by the study as associated with cytomegalovirus. In vitro tests confirmed that three of the cytomegalovirus-associated TCR beta chains recognize cytomegalovirus antigens. The validation cohort had no HLA typing available for a later analysis, so co-occurrence within that cohort was assessed over all 120 or so repertoires. Most TCR sequences were observed very rarely across donors, whereas some public TCRs were present in many individuals.

The clonotype comes from a woman under 30 in good health and CMV-seronegative. Sequencing was carried out using PBMCs.

At the DNA level, the sequence is TGTGCCATCAAGCCAGGGTTAAATCAGCCCCAGCATTTT. This gives the protein CAIKPGLNQPQHF. The chain joins TRBV10-3 to TRBJ1-5; the D gene is perhaps TRBD1, from 5 matching bases. The CDR1 and CDR2 encoded by the germline V gene are ENHRY and SYGVKD. Deletion took 7 bases off V and 4 bases off J, with a span of 11 bases between the germline ends. The CDR3 spans 13 residues, from the cysteine through the phenylalanine. The retained sequence is limited to the CDR3, 39 bases, with the frame set at the first base.